Listed here are 25 T cell receptor beta chains from one sample, sequenced in a study of T cells after yellow fever vaccination. TCRdb re-called the 5' RACE reads through MiXCR, storing one row per CDR3 protein. The sample lists 500,000 to 650,000 distinct CDR3 sequences, about 13% seen once, with 11% to 15% in the top ten. The source material was PBMCs, sampled on the day of the yellow fever booster vaccination. The source of these receptors is a young man who received the YFV17D yellow fever vaccine.

This chain uses TRBV6-2 or TRBV6-3 with TRBJ2-6; perhaps TRBD2 as D (6 bases). The V end was cut by 5 bases, the J end by 0 bases, with 11 bases between. The CDR3 contains 16 residues. Looked up from germline, CDR1 is MNHEY and CDR2 is SVGEGT. The CDR3 bases are TGTGCCAGCAGTCGACCGGGGGTCTCTGGGGCCAACGTCCTGACTTTC. Residues: CASSRPGVSGANVLTF.

This clonotype turned up a few times. CDR3 bases: TGTGCCAGCAGCTTAGCCGGCCAGGGATCCCTCCACTTT. Translation: CASSLAGQGSLHF. This chain uses TRBV7-2 with TRBJ1-6; a possible D gene is TRBD1 (5 bases). V lost 0 bases to trimming and J lost 14 bases, with 11 bases between them. The CDR3 is made up of 13 amino acids. Germline lookup yields CDR1 SGHTA and CDR2 FQGNSA.

V is TRBV7-9 and J is TRBJ1-1; no clear D gene. CDR1 is SEHNR, CDR2 FQNEAQ, per germline (reference sequence). The CDR3 has 12 amino acids. The V end was cut by 1 base, the J end by 9 bases, with 9 bases between. CDR3 sequence: CASSLGYRQAFF. In nucleotides, the CDR3 is TGTGCCAGCAGCTTAGGCTACCGTCAAGCTTTCTTT. Using reference TRBV7-9 and TRBJ1-1 for the parts outside the CDR3, the full variable domain is DTGVSQNPRHKITKRGQNVTFRCDPISEHNRLYWYRQTLGQGPEFLTYFQNEAQLEKSRLLSDRFSAERPKGSFSTLEIQRTEQGDSAMYLCASSLGYRQAFFGQGTRLTVV.

This clonotype has just a few counts. The chain has TRBV5-1 and TRBJ2-2; D is unresolved. Per germline, CDR1 SGHRS and CDR2 YFSETQ. V gave up 0 bases and J gave up 4 bases, with 7 bases separating them. The CDR3 is 14 amino acids. The CDR3 reads CASSLEGFTGELFF. The DNA for the CDR3 is TGCGCCAGCAGCTTGGAAGGGTTCACCGGGGAGCTGTTTTTT.

This clonotype was observed a few times. CDR3 nucleotides: TGTGCCAGCAGTTACTCTTTGGGACAGACGAATGAGCAGTTCTTC. Its protein is CASSYSLGQTNEQFF. This chain connects TRBV6-5 to TRBJ2-1, with TRBD1 identical over 7 bases. The ends lost 0 bases at V and 7 bases at J; junction bases unmatched: 6. The CDR3 sequence is 15 residues long. The germline gives CDR1 MNHEY, CDR2 SVGAGI.

This clonotype was seen only a few times. The chain has TRBV7-2 and TRBJ1-1, with 9 positions matching TRBD1. Germline V gives CDR1 SGHTA, CDR2 FQGNSA. The CDR3 has 15 residues. V trimming: 5 bases; J trimming: 4 bases; junction bases outside the gene matches: 8. The CDR3 bases are TGTGCCAGCAGCGACCTACAGGGGGCGGTCACTGAAGCTTTCTTT. This codes for CASSDLQGAVTEAFF.

This clonotype was counted only a few times. J is TRBJ2-3 and V is TRBV11-2, with TRBD2 identical over 8 bases. CDR1 and CDR2 (germline): SGHAT, FQNNGV. The CDR3 runs to 19 residues. Germline trimming cut 5 bases from V and 1 base from J; bases unmatched to any gene: 17. This chain's CDR3 is CASSRTPPGRAPGTDTQYF. CDR3 coding DNA: TGTGCCAGCAGCCGTACTCCTCCCGGGAGGGCCCCGGGCACAGATACGCAGTATTTT.

The chain recombines TRBV9 with TRBJ2-3, with D unclear. Germline V gene data show CDR1 as SGDLS and CDR2 as YYNGEE. This CDR3 comprises 13 residues. The ends were cut back, 6 bases at V and 4 bases at J, with 12 bases in the middle. The DNA of the CDR3 is TGTGCCAGCATGCAGACCGACGCAGATACGCAGTATTTT. Translation gives CASMQTDADTQYF.

The chain carries TRBV11-2 and TRBJ2-1; possible D gene TRBD2, 6 bases. Germline V CDR1 and CDR2: SGHAT, FQNNGV. With 0 bases removed from V and 2 bases from J, the gap between germline ends came to 23 bases. This CDR3 has 20 amino acids. This CDR3 reads CASSLDPTPLTRTPYNEQFF. The CDR3 nucleotides read TGTGCCAGCAGCTTAGATCCGACCCCCTTGACTAGGACCCCCTACAATGAGCAGTTCTTC.

The chain recombines TRBV7-9 with TRBJ1-5, with D unclear. Germline V gives CDR1 SEHNR, CDR2 FQNEAQ (reference sequence). Trimming shortened V by 5 bases and J by 3 bases, and 14 bases separated the two germline ends. The CDR3 sequence is 15 residues long. CDR3 residues: CASSPPGADNQPQHF. The CDR3 DNA sequence: TGTGCCAGCAGCCCTCCCGGCGCCGACAATCAGCCCCAGCATTTT. The whole variable domain, remainder taken from reference TRBV7-9 and TRBJ1-5, is DTGVSQNPRHKITKRGQNVTFRCDPISEHNRLYWYRQTLGQGPEFLTYFQNEAQLEKSRLLSDRFSAERPKGSFSTLEIQRTEQGDSAMYLCASSPPGADNQPQHFGDGTRLSIL.

The chain has TRBV4-3 and TRBJ2-6; TRBD2 might be the D (5 bases). This CDR3 region has 16 residues. Trimming removed 2 bases from V and 4 bases from J, with 12 bases in between. Per the germline V gene, CDR1 is LGHNA and CDR2 is YSLEER. The CDR3 sequence: CASSQPGKSGANVLTF. CDR3 nucleotide sequence: TGCGCCAGCAGCCAACCGGGGAAGTCCGGGGCCAACGTCCTGACTTTC.

V is TRBV12-3 or TRBV12-4 and J is TRBJ1-6; D is unclear. This CDR3 is 12 amino acids long. V gave up 6 bases and J gave up 9 bases, with 9 bases separating them. The CDR3 loop reads CASRFSGSPLHF. Written as DNA, the CDR3 is TGTGCCAGCAGGTTCTCTGGTTCACCCCTCCACTTT.

Only a few counts were recorded for this clonotype. The chain is built from TRBV20-1 and TRBJ1-1, with D possibly TRBD1 on 5 matching bases. V was shortened by 6 bases and J by 5 bases, with 13 bases between the two germline ends. The CDR3 consists of 12 residues. In germline, CDR1 is DFQATT, CDR2 SNEGSKA (reference sequence). The CDR3 sequence: CSARREGTEAFF. The DNA for the CDR3 is TGCAGTGCCCGTAGGGAGGGGACTGAAGCTTTCTTT.

This clonotype was counted once. Germline is not matched at one junction end, which may reflect a read error. The chain joins TRBV7-8 to TRBJ1-6; TRBD1 matches 8 bases. The CDR3 totals 13 residues. Germline CDR1 reads SGHVS; CDR2 reads FQNEAQ. The CDR3: CASSFQGASPHHF. DNA for the CDR3: TGTGCCAGCAGCTTCCAGGGGGCTTCACCCCACCACTTT.

V and J are TRBV20-1 and TRBJ2-7; no clear D gene. Per the germline V gene, CDR1 is DFQATT and CDR2 is SNEGSKA (reference sequence). The V end lost 0 bases, the J end lost 0 bases, and 12 bases lay between the germline ends. This CDR3 is 15 amino acids long. The CDR3 DNA sequence: TGCAGTGCTAGAGATTCCGCGGTTAACTCCTACGAGCAGTACTTC. This sequence encodes CSARDSAVNSYEQYF.

This clonotype was seen more than once but under ten times. The J gene is TRBJ2-1, the V gene TRBV9, with 7 bases aligning to TRBD1. This CDR3 spans 15 amino acids. Germline loops: CDR1 SGDLS, CDR2 YYNGEE. V dropped 1 base and J dropped 8; count of bases not matched to a gene: 9. CDR3 nucleotide sequence: TGTGCCAGCAGCGTAAAGGGGACAGACGGCGATGAGCAGTTCTTC. This gives the protein CASSVKGTDGDEQFF.

V gene TRBV7-2 combines with J gene TRBJ1-5, with TRBD1 as a possible D gene (5 bases). CDR1 is SGHTA and CDR2 is FQGNSA in the germline V gene. Trimming took 5 bases from V and 9 from J, leaving 17 bases between them. CDR3 length equals 14 residues. The chain's CDR3 is CASSPGANLGPQHF. The DNA of the CDR3 is TGTGCCAGCAGCCCCGGGGCTAACCTTGGGCCCCAGCATTTT.

This sequence joins TRBV20-1 and TRBJ2-7; unclear D gene. The V gene's germline CDR1 is DFQATT and CDR2 SNEGSKA (reference sequence). The CDR3 is 15 amino acids. Trimming stripped 0 bases from V and 5 bases from J, with 17 bases between. The CDR3 DNA reads as TGCAGTGCTAGAGAGCTCATTCGGAGTTCCCACGAGCAGTACTTC. The encoded protein is CSARELIRSSHEQYF.

The chain couples TRBV15 to TRBJ1-5; D is undetermined. Trimming took off 4 bases at V and 0 bases at J, with 10 bases between the two ends. Per the germline V gene, CDR1 is LNHNV and CDR2 is YYDKDF (reference sequence). The CDR3 length is 15 residues. CDR3 coding DNA: TGTGCCACCAGCATTCCAGGTTATAGCAATCAGCCCCAGCATTTT. It yields the protein CATSIPGYSNQPQHF.

This clonotype was recorded a few times. J is TRBJ2-7 and V is TRBV14; tentative D call: TRBD2 (5 bases). Trimming pared 1 base from V and 3 bases from J, leaving 10 bases between. Germline V CDR1 and CDR2: SGHDN, FVKESK. The CDR3 covers 14 residues. DNA of the CDR3: TGTGCCAGCAGCCAAGGTAACGGGATCTACGAGCAGTACTTC. Protein product: CASSQGNGIYEQYF.

This chain joins TRBV3-1 and TRBJ1-3; TRBD1 is a possible D gene (5 bases). The germline gives CDR1 LGHDT, CDR2 YNNKEL (reference sequence). The CDR3 loop spans 15 amino acids. V was shortened by 5 bases and J by 4 bases, with 15 bases between the two germline ends. DNA for the CDR3: TGTGCCAGCAGCTACTCCGGGACGCCCGGAAACACCATATATTTT. It translates to CASSYSGTPGNTIYF.

The chain uses TRBV5-1 and TRBJ2-7; D is ambiguous. CDR3 length equals 10 residues. V lost 0 bases to trimming and J lost 11 bases, with 6 bases between them. The germline V gene encodes CDR1 SGHRS and CDR2 YFSETQ. The DNA of the CDR3 is TGCGCCAGCAGCTTGGGGTTTAAGTACTTC. Translated: CASSLGFKYF. Variable domain in full (rest from reference TRBV5-1 and TRBJ2-7): KAGVTQTPRYLIKTRGQQVTLSCSPISGHRSVSWYQQTPGQGLQFLFEYFSETQRNKGNFPGRFSGRQFSNSRSEMNVSTLELGDSALYLCASSLGFKYFGPGTRLTVT.

This clonotype was observed a handful of times. Here the CDR3 reads CASSYRGRENIQYF. CDR3 bases: TGTGCCAGCAGTTATCGGGGTCGTGAAAACATTCAGTACTTC. The rearrangement uses TRBV6-5 and TRBJ2-4; perhaps TRBD2 as D (5 bases). Deletions cut 3 bases from V and 5 bases from J, with 11 bases between. CDR3 length equals 14 residues. The germline gives CDR1 MNHEY, CDR2 SVGAGI.

The CDR3 DNA reads as TGTGCCAGCAGCTCATTACCGGGACATCTAGGCGGGGAGCTGTTTTTT. Protein product: CASSSLPGHLGGELFF. The V gene is TRBV11-3, the J gene TRBJ2-2; tentative D call: TRBD1 (6 bases). With 4 bases removed from V and 7 bases from J, the gap between germline ends came to 19 bases. CDR3 length: 16 residues. Germline CDR1 and CDR2: SGHNT and YENEEA.

Only a few counts were recorded for this clonotype. V usage is TRBV20-1 and J usage is TRBJ2-7, with D unresolved. Germline lookup yields CDR1 DFQATT and CDR2 SNEGSKA (reference sequence). Trimming took 7 bases from V and 3 from J, leaving 13 bases between them. The CDR3 loop spans 12 amino acids. CDR3 sequence (DNA): TGCAGTGTGACACAGTCAAGCTACGAGCAGTACTTC. The encoded protein is CSVTQSSYEQYF.